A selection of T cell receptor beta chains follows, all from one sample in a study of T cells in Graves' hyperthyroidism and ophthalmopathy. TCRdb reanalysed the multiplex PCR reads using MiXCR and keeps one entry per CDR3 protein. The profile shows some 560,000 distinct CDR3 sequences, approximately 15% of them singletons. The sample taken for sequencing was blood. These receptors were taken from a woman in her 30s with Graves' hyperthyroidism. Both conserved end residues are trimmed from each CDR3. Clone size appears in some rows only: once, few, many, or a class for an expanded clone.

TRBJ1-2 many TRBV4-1 ASSQEPRGAQGYT
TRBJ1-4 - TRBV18 ASSGTGGIEKLF
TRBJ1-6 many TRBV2 ASSGSDLSLH
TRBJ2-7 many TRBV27 ASSRGSGRAYEQY
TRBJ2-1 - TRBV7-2 ASSPRASGGKF
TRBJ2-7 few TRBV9 ATMRRLAVSFHEQY
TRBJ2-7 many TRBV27 ASSLDRGGDEQY
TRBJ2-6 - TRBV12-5 ASGLLVGGGGANVLT
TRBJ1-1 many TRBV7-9 ASSGGVAAEAF
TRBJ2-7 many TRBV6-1 ASRVEGNYEQY
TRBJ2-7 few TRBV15 ATSREGSSYEQY
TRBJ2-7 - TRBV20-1 SAREIGTVSSYEQY
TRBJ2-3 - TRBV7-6 VSSLDPGLAANPPNTQY
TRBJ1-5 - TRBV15 ATSRLGASDSRNQPQH
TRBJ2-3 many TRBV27 ASSLSIILADTQY
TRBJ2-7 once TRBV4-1 ASSQVWGQGSYEQY
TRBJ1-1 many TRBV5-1 ASRGFTEAF